The text below deals with one T cell receptor beta chain. Its antigen is not yet known. No base-level quality is on record; no much larger clone is a single base apart. The CDR3, cysteine through phenylalanine, is 13 amino acids long. CDR3 DNA only is kept here, 39 bases in frame from base 1. The germline ends are 12 bases apart after V is trimmed by 6 bases and J by 3 bases. The data belong to a study of T-cell memory formation after mild COVID-19 listed by TCRdb under 2021. About the full investigation: Most TCR sequence clusters were specific to one of the two donors. In a couple of donors, T-cell clones that expanded and contracted after mild COVID-19 were followed by sequencing TCRalpha and TCRbeta repertoires longitudinally. The cohort was made up of two young adult volunteers, one female and one male, who were previously healthy. What the work shows at the level of the full study, not this receptor alone: Only a couple of mild cases were covered in the study, and larger cohorts including severe cases with pre-infection samples were considered necessary. Contracting CD4+ clones turned up mainly in the CM and EM memory subsets, whereas EMRA was where CD8+ clones were enriched. SARS-CoV-2 specificity was not confirmed for the second-wave clones peaking on day 37. Clones that contracted from day 15 to 85 showed balanced CD4/CD8 phenotypes, whereas a second wave of clones that expanded from day 15 to 37 leaned towards CD4+. Some responding clones were detected in pre-infection memory, which suggested that pre-existing cross-reactive memory T cells had joined the SARS-CoV-2 response.

TCRdb shows the sequencer as Illumina NovaSeq 6000. cDNA libraries for TCRalpha and TCRbeta were prepared by 5'RACE using constant-segment primers, with sample barcodes and unique molecular identifiers added. Trizol reagent was used to extract RNA from every sample. Library amplification was performed in two PCR steps, and a second sample barcode and Illumina TruSeq adapters were introduced in the second step. Sequencing of the libraries was done on an Illumina NovaSeq, producing 2 x 150 bp paired-end reads. In the paper's pipeline: Reads were demultiplexed and collapsed into UMI-guided consensus sequences with migec v1.2.7. With mixcr v2.1.11, UMI consensuses were aligned to TRA and TRB V and J templates and assembled into clonotypes. A clonotype was counted as expanded or contracted only if both edgeR and NoisET called the change significant, with noise models trained on biological replicates. For edgeR calls, a false discovery rate-adjusted p below 0.01 and a log2 fold-change threshold of 1 were applied. As an exploratory analysis of dynamics, max-normalized trajectories of the 1000 most abundant clonotypes were examined with PCA combined with hierarchical clustering. Each responding clone was given a CD4 or CD8 phenotype based on the CD4+ and CD8+ repertoires, which had been sequenced separately. The public reads were reprocessed in TCRdb via fastp at Q25 and MiXCR, keeping in-frame beta chains. Identical CDR3 proteins give one entry, which carries the most common genes and DNA. The authors' filters were not applied to this entry. The sample records about 250,000 distinct CDR3 sequences, approximately 15% of which are singletons. The ten largest clonotypes hold 2% to 2.5% of the sample.

Ficoll-Paque density gradient centrifugation was the method used to isolate PBMCs. The chain joins TRBV12-3 or TRBV12-4 to TRBJ2-7; the D gene is not confidently resolved. Input material: PBMCs or a T cell subset sorted from them (not recorded which). This receptor was obtained from an adult woman who had mild COVID-19 (a few samples of this study predate the infection). The sample titles of this study are shuffled in the database, so cell type and time point are left out; the donor was told from shared clones. CDR3 reads: CASRSTSIYEQYF. The nucleotides are TGTGCCAGCAGGTCGACATCGATCTACGAGCAGTACTTC.